Below, 8 T cell receptor beta chains from the same sample are listed, as sequenced in a study of OX40 agonist ivuxolimab in advanced cancers. Libraries were prepared by immunoSEQ multiplex PCR; TCRdb keeps only in-frame clonotypes and omits some of them. The sample contains around 76,000 clones, roughly 90% of which appear only once. Here the sequenced sample was CD4+ or CD8+ T cells sorted from blood, taken in a trial of the OX40 agonist ivuxolimab. The source is an adult with an advanced solid tumor such as melanoma, head and neck, liver or kidney cancer.

The chain carries TRBV10-3 and TRBJ2-1, with 8 nucleotides matching TRBD2. The CDR3 runs to 16 residues. The germline V gene encodes CDR1 ENHRY and CDR2 SYGVKD. J gave up 0 bases and V 6 bases, and 7 bases lay outside the gene matches. The CDR3 region is CAIRSSGQSSYNEQFF. As DNA, the CDR3 is TGTGCCATCAGGTCTAGCGGGCAGAGCTCCTACAATGAGCAGTTCTTC.

The rearrangement uses TRBV7-2 and TRBJ1-5; maybe TRBD1 (5 bases). The CDR3 has 18 residues. V dropped 1 base and J dropped 1 base, with 17 bases sitting between them. Looked up from germline, CDR1 is SGHTA and CDR2 is FQGNSA. CDR3 loop: CASSLVFPGPMSNQPQHF. Here the CDR3 DNA reads TGTGCCAGCAGCTTAGTTTTCCCGGGACCCATGAGCAATCAGCCCCAGCATTTT.

The chain links TRBV5-1 to TRBJ2-5, with D possibly matching TRBD2 (5 bases). Germline loops: CDR1 SGHRS, CDR2 YFSETQ. This CDR3 comprises 14 residues. Trimming took 0 bases from V and 4 from J, leaving 10 bases between them. The CDR3 here is CASSLVGEGETQYF. DNA for the CDR3: TGCGCCAGCAGCTTGGTGGGAGAGGGAGAGACCCAGTACTTC.

The chain uses TRBV14 and TRBJ2-7, with D unresolved. There are 16 residues in the CDR3. CDR1 is SGHDN, CDR2 FVKESK, per germline. Trimming pared 3 bases from V and 2 bases from J, leaving 17 bases between. The DNA for the CDR3 is TGTGCCAGCAGCCAGTCCCTCTCAGACGGAGCCTACGAGCAGTACTTC. Its protein product is CASSQSLSDGAYEQYF.

This chain joins TRBV7-8 and TRBJ2-5, with 7 bases fitting TRBD1. Per germline, CDR1 SGHVS and CDR2 FQNEAQ. The CDR3 has 16 amino acids. Unmatched junction bases numbered 14, after V lost 6 bases and J lost 4 bases. As DNA, the CDR3 is TGTGCCAGCAGACCTAAGAGGGGGCGGATCACAGAGACCCAGTACTTC. Residues: CASRPKRGRITETQYF.

Details on this clone: Other nucleotide sequences in the sample specify the same CDR3. The V call is TRBV7-3, the J call TRBJ2-2, with D possibly matching TRBD2 (6 bases). Germline-derived CDR1 and CDR2 are SGHTA and FQGTGA. The CDR3 extends over 16 amino acids. The germline V and J ends were trimmed by 2 bases and 0 bases, with 10 bases remaining between them. The chain's CDR3 is CASSLGAGSNTGELFF. CDR3 DNA sequence: TGTGCCAGCAGCTTAGGTGCGGGATCGAACACCGGGGAGCTGTTTTTT.

The chain carries TRBV13 and TRBJ2-7, with D maybe TRBD1 (6 bases). Germline CDR1 reads PRHDT; CDR2 reads FYEKMQ (reference sequence). The germline V and J ends were trimmed by 4 bases and 2 bases, with 12 bases remaining between them. The CDR3 sequence is 14 residues long. The CDR3 loop is CASSSPGTTYEQYF. CDR3 coding DNA: TGTGCCAGCAGCTCCCCCGGGACAACCTACGAGCAGTACTTC.

This chain links TRBV2 with TRBJ1-4; no clear D gene. CDR3 size: 14 residues. Between the trimmed V and J ends, which lost 6 bases and 6 bases, there was a span of 14 bases. Per germline, CDR1 SNHLY and CDR2 FYNNEI. The CDR3 protein is CASRPLLNDEKLFF. The CDR3 nucleotides read TGTGCCAGCAGACCCCTTCTTAATGATGAAAAACTGTTTTTT. Variable domain in full (rest from reference TRBV2 and TRBJ1-4): EPEVTQTPSHQVTQMGQEVILRCVPISNHLYFYWYRQILGQKVEFLVSFYNNEISEKSEIFDDQFSVERPDGSNFTLKIRSTKLEDSAMYFCASRPLLNDEKLFFGSGTQLSVL.